This record concerns one TCR beta chain sequence. Antigen specificity is unknown. This CDR3 is 15 amino acids long. Germline V lookup: CDR1 DFQATT, CDR2 SNEGSKA (reference sequence). V lost 3 bases and J 2 bases, leaving 16 bases between the germline ends. The data were taken from a study of blood T cells in healthy people across ages. Study background: Researchers report that template switching captured about one barcoded beta molecule per two T cells. General study findings and limits: TCR beta diversity was tightly associated with the proportion of naive T cells. Shifts in expanded clonotypes may have been confounded by donor CMV status, which was unknown. As age increased, TCR beta diversity per million T cells fell in a roughly linear fashion.

For the second PCR, which ran for about 7 to 11 cycles, a sample-barcoded 5' primer and a J-beta primer mix were used. Each CDR3 protein is one row after TCRdb ran MiXCR on the 5' RACE reads. The data show roughly 1,300,000 distinct CDR3 sequences, approximately 59% seen once. This sequence joins TRBV20-1 and TRBJ2-5; D gene unclear. The specimen was blood. The TCR comes from a man aged 18 to 29 in good health. CDR3 in DNA: TGCAGTGCTAGTAGGGTTCAGGCCCCTCAAGAGACCCAGTACTTC. Its protein product is CSASRVQAPQETQYF.